Following are 23 T cell receptor beta chains from one sample sequenced in a study of neurological immune-mediated disorders. Stated time point: longitudinal time-point 1 (baseline). One entry per CDR3 protein, called by TCRdb with MiXCR from the 5' RACE reads. The table lists approximately 70,000 distinct CDR3 sequences, about 9.4% of them singletons, with 9.5% to 10% in the top ten. The material sequenced was PBMCs. Source of these receptors: a man aged 25-45 years in good health.

Regarding this clonotype: This may be a read error: a much more frequent sequence differs by one nucleotide. The chain has TRBV20-1 and TRBJ2-7, with 15 bases identical to TRBD2. This CDR3 has 17 amino acids. Germline-derived CDR1 and CDR2 are DFQATT and SNEGSKA (reference sequence). Germline trimming cut 2 bases from V and 6 bases from J; bases unmatched to any gene: 11. The DNA of the CDR3 is TGCAGTGCTAGATCCCGTGGACTAGCGGGAGGGCCACGCGAGCAGTACTTC. It yields the protein CSARSRGLAGGPREQYF.

There are a few counts of this clonotype. V and J are TRBV7-8 and TRBJ2-7; maybe TRBD1 (6 bases). The CDR3 runs 15 residues. CDR1 is SGHVS, CDR2 FQNEAQ, per germline. The ends were cut back, 6 bases at V and 0 bases at J, with 15 bases in the middle. The DNA for the CDR3 is TGTGCCAGCAGTACAGACAGGTTGAGCTCCTACGAGCAGTACTTC. The encoded protein is CASSTDRLSSYEQYF.

This clonotype was counted at least ten times. CDR3 DNA: TGCGCCAGCAGCTTGGAGGGGGTTCGGGCTTTCTTT. It translates to CASSLEGVRAFF. The gene calls are TRBV5-1 and TRBJ1-1, with a weak D call TRBD1 (6 bases). The CDR3 totals 12 residues. With 0 bases removed from V and 11 bases from J, the gap between germline ends came to 11 bases. Germline-derived CDR1 and CDR2 are SGHRS and YFSETQ.

The gene calls are TRBV6-5 and TRBJ2-1, with 9 positions matching TRBD2. The CDR3 length is 16 residues. The junction had 11 bases not matched to a gene; V was cut back by 7 bases and J by 4 bases. The germline V gene has CDR1 MNHEY and CDR2 SVGAGI. The chain's CDR3 is CASTVTGGGGYNEQFF. CDR3 nucleotides: TGTGCCAGCACCGTTACCGGCGGGGGGGGATACAATGAGCAGTTCTTC.

This clonotype has only a few counts. The rearrangement joins TRBV20-1 to TRBJ2-3, with 10 bases that match TRBD2. Germline-derived CDR1 and CDR2 are DFQATT and SNEGSKA (reference sequence). This CDR3 contains 15 residues. The V segment lost 3 bases and the J segment 5 bases; nucleotides outside the gene matches: 8. In DNA form, the CDR3 reads TGCAGTGCTAGGTGGACTAGCGGTTCCGGAGATACGCAGTATTTT. Amino acid sequence: CSARWTSGSGDTQYF.

This clonotype was counted many times. The gene calls are TRBV20-1 and TRBJ2-1; no firm D call. The CDR3 covers 16 residues. CDR1 and CDR2 (germline): DFQATT, SNEGSKA (reference sequence). The V and J ends lost 1 base and 3 bases respectively, with 16 bases between them. CDR3 coding DNA: TGCAGTGCTAGAGGGGCGGATCCTAATTTCTACAATGAGCAGTTCTTC. This encodes CSARGADPNFYNEQFF.

In this sample, this clonotype turned up many times. This rearrangement joins TRBV7-8 to TRBJ1-1; the D gene is possibly TRBD1 (6 bases). CDR1 and CDR2 from the germline V gene are SGHVS and FQNEAQ. The CDR3 is 13 amino acids. V gave up 3 bases and J gave up 1 base, with 6 bases separating them. The CDR3 sequence is CASSLGQNTEAFF. In nucleotides, the CDR3 is TGTGCCAGCAGCTTGGGACAGAACACTGAAGCTTTCTTT.

About this clonotype: With a much larger clone just one base away, this may be a read error. V gene TRBV3-1 combines with J gene TRBJ2-7, with a tentative D call TRBD1 (6 bases). This CDR3 has 13 amino acids. The germline gives CDR1 LGHDT, CDR2 YNNKEL (reference sequence). DNA for the CDR3: TGTGTCAGCAGCCGCAATACAGGGTACGAGCAGTACTTC. It codes for CVSSRNTGYEQYF.

This clonotype was counted at least ten times. The rearrangement links TRBV20-1 to TRBJ2-1, with 12 positions matching TRBD2. Trimming removed 1 base from V and 7 bases from J; junction bases left unmatched: 5. CDR3 length equals 15 residues. CDR1 is DFQATT, CDR2 SNEGSKA, per germline (reference sequence). CDR3 nucleotides: TGCAGTGCTAGAGGACTAGCGGGAGTGTTTAATGAGCAGTTCTTC. It translates to CSARGLAGVFNEQFF.

In its sample, this clonotype was seen many times. V gene TRBV15 combines with J gene TRBJ2-1, with D unclear. This CDR3 spans 12 amino acids. The V end lost 2 bases, the J end lost 8 bases, and 7 bases lay between the germline ends. Germline lookup yields CDR1 LNHNV and CDR2 YYDKDF (reference sequence). For the CDR3, the DNA is TGTGCCACCAGCAGATCGCTCCATGAGCAGTTCTTC. This gives the protein CATSRSLHEQFF.

Ten or more counts support this clonotype. The chain couples TRBV6-1 to TRBJ1-1; 7 bases align to TRBD1. V lost 7 bases and J lost 0; bases outside the gene matches: 14. This CDR3 comprises 17 residues. Germline assignment: CDR1 MNHNS and CDR2 SASEGT. CDR3 sequence (DNA): TGTGCCAGCACCCCGGGACAGTACAGTCCCATGAACACTGAAGCTTTCTTT. This sequence encodes CASTPGQYSPMNTEAFF.

Of note for this clonotype: One base away lies a much larger clone, so this may be a sequencing read error. The rearrangement joins TRBV12-3 or TRBV12-4 to TRBJ2-2, with no clear D. The CDR3 contains 14 residues. The CDR3 nucleotides are TGTGCCAGAAGTTTCGGGCAGATCACCGGGGAGCTGTTTTTT. This gives the protein CARSFGQITGELFF.

In this sample, this clonotype turned up many times. The V and J genes are TRBV20-1 and TRBJ1-2; D perhaps matches TRBD1 (6 bases). The CDR3 contains 12 residues. Per germline, CDR1 DFQATT and CDR2 SNEGSKA (reference sequence). Between the trimmed V and J ends, which lost 3 bases and 8 bases, there was a span of 13 bases. CDR3 sequence reads: CSARVPGAGYTF. In DNA form, the CDR3 reads TGCAGTGCTAGGGTGCCGGGGGCCGGCTACACCTTC.

This clonotype appeared many times. V gene TRBV12-3 or TRBV12-4 combines with J gene TRBJ2-1; 9 bases are a match to TRBD2. The CDR3 is made up of 14 amino acids. V shed 4 bases, J shed 8 bases, and the junction held 6 bases outside the gene matches. The CDR3 reads CASSWAGGPHEQFF. The CDR3 nucleotides read TGTGCCAGCAGTTGGGCGGGAGGGCCCCATGAGCAGTTCTTC.

This clonotype was recorded at least ten times. The chain joins TRBV12-3 or TRBV12-4 to TRBJ2-7; tentatively, D is TRBD2 (6 bases). The CDR3 runs 14 residues. V lost 5 bases and J lost 4, with 15 bases in between. The CDR3 DNA follows: TGTGCCAGCAGTAAGCAGACTAGTAGATACGAGCAGTACTTC. This sequence encodes CASSKQTSRYEQYF.

The genes are TRBV12-3 or TRBV12-4 and TRBJ1-5; no firm D call. The CDR3 sequence is 14 residues long. Trimming stripped 6 bases from V and 3 bases from J, with 12 bases between. The CDR3: CASRGRAFNQPQHF. CDR3 in DNA: TGTGCCAGCAGAGGCCGGGCCTTCAATCAGCCCCAGCATTTT.

At least ten counts were recorded for this clonotype. The rearrangement joins TRBV7-8 to TRBJ1-3, with TRBD1 identical over 9 bases. Per the germline V gene, CDR1 is SGHVS and CDR2 is FQNEAQ. CDR3 length: 16 residues. Trimming took 4 bases from V and 4 from J; bases not matched to a gene: 8. The CDR3 reads CASSSGQGLKGNTIYF. The CDR3 region has the DNA TGTGCCAGCAGCTCGGGACAGGGACTAAAGGGAAACACCATATATTTT.

V gene TRBV7-9 combines with J gene TRBJ2-7, with D perhaps matching TRBD1 or TRBD2 (5 bases each). CDR1 and CDR2 from the germline V gene are SEHNR and FQNEAQ (reference sequence). The CDR3 runs to 14 residues. The V end was cut by 4 bases, the J end by 3 bases, with 13 bases between. The DNA of the CDR3 is TGTGCCAGCAGCTCCCTCGGGACGAACTACGAGCAGTACTTC. As protein: CASSSLGTNYEQYF. The whole variable domain, remainder taken from reference TRBV7-9 and TRBJ2-7, is DTGVSQNPRHKITKRGQNVTFRCDPISEHNRLYWYRQTLGQGPEFLTYFQNEAQLEKSRLLSDRFSAERPKGSFSTLEIQRTEQGDSAMYLCASSSLGTNYEQYFGPGTRLTVT.

Many counts were recorded for this clonotype. The CDR3: CSVVPVSYNEQFF. Written as DNA, the CDR3 is TGCAGCGTTGTTCCAGTGTCCTACAATGAGCAGTTCTTC. The genes are TRBV29-1 and TRBJ2-1; D is undetermined. Trimming pared 4 bases from V and 1 base from J, leaving 8 bases between. Germline V gene sequence: CDR1 SQVTM, CDR2 ANQGSEA. CDR3 size: 13 residues.

This clonotype has at least ten counts. The chain uses TRBV29-1 and TRBJ2-5; TRBD2 matches at 13 bases. CDR1 and CDR2 (germline): SQVTM, ANQGSEA. V shed 3 bases, J shed 3 bases, and the junction held 13 bases outside the gene matches. This CDR3 is 18 amino acids long. CDR3 sequence: CSVEARTGLAGVEETQYF. DNA for the CDR3: TGCAGCGTTGAGGCAAGAACCGGACTAGCGGGAGTCGAAGAGACCCAGTACTTC. Looking up the rest from reference TRBV29-1 and TRBJ2-5 gives the full variable domain: SAVISQKPSRDICQRGTSLTIQCQVDSQVTMMFWYRQQPGQSLTLIATANQGSEATYESGFVIDKFPISRPNLTFSTLTVSNMSPEDSSIYLCSVEARTGLAGVEETQYFGPGTRLLVL.

This clonotype was seen many times. This chain joins TRBV5-1 and TRBJ2-1; D gene unclear. Trimming took off 0 bases at V and 8 bases at J, with 12 bases between the two ends. The CDR3 has 14 residues. CDR1 SGHRS and CDR2 YFSETQ come from the germline V gene. The CDR3 loop is CASSLEPPTDEQFF. CDR3 in DNA: TGCGCCAGCAGCTTGGAGCCGCCCACCGATGAGCAGTTCTTC. The whole variable domain, filled in from reference TRBV5-1 and TRBJ2-1, reads KAGVTQTPRYLIKTRGQQVTLSCSPISGHRSVSWYQQTPGQGLQFLFEYFSETQRNKGNFPGRFSGRQFSNSRSEMNVSTLELGDSALYLCASSLEPPTDEQFFGPGTRLTVL.

Concerning this clonotype itself: A clone one base away is much larger, so this may be a read error. The CDR3 region has the DNA TGTGCCAGCAGAAGAACACAGGGGGCGATTGAAAACCTGTTTTTT. Its protein product is CASRRTQGAIENLFF. The V gene is TRBV6-6, the J gene TRBJ1-4, with 9 bases aligning to TRBD1. In germline, CDR1 is MNHNY, CDR2 SVGAGI (reference sequence). The CDR3 sequence is 15 residues long.

This clonotype was seen a handful of times. The chain carries TRBV7-9 and TRBJ1-1; D not certain. Trimming shortened V by 1 base and J by 6 bases, and 12 bases separated the two germline ends. The CDR3 is 14 amino acids. Germline-derived CDR1 and CDR2 are SEHNR and FQNEAQ (reference sequence). The CDR3 sequence: CASSLEGGRAEAFF. The CDR3 DNA reads TGTGCCAGCAGCTTAGAAGGTGGACGGGCTGAAGCTTTCTTT.